The next 18 T cell receptor beta chains were all read from a single sample in a study of STAT3 mutations in large granular lymphocyte leukemia. Findings and limits, study-wide: In T-cell large granular lymphocyte leukemia, about half of patients showed multiple immunodominant subclonotypes.

Sequencing was performed with immunoSEQ multiplex PCR; in TCRdb, only in-frame clones are kept and a portion is missing. Among approximately 10,000 clones, around 49% were seen once, and the ten largest hold around 8.5%. These receptors have no known antigen. The source material was peripheral blood mononuclear cells. Receptors were obtained from a boy between 10 and 17 years old with T-cell large granular lymphocyte leukemia. Some clones in this sample may be carry-over from other donors' samples.

V and J are TRBV28 and TRBJ2-7, with 10 bases identical to TRBD1. The CDR3 is made up of 14 amino acids. Germline V gene sequence: CDR1 MDHEN, CDR2 SYDVKM. The V gene end was trimmed by 8 bases and the J gene end by 4 bases; junction bases not matched to a gene: 8. The CDR3, as DNA: TGTGCCAGCGGTGGACAGGGGGTTCTATACGAGCAGTACTTC. Translating gives CASGGQGVLYEQYF.

The chain uses TRBV20-1 and TRBJ1-2; 7 positions agree with TRBD1. The J segment lost 5 bases and the V segment lost 6 bases, leaving 3 bases of the junction unmatched. CDR1 is DFQATT and CDR2 is SNEGSKA in the germline V gene (reference sequence). CDR3 length: 11 amino acids. CDR3 loop: CSARGGYGYTF. CDR3 bases: TGCAGTGCCAGGGGGGGGTATGGCTACACCTTC.

J is TRBJ2-1 and V is TRBV6-6; 8 positions agree with TRBD2. Germline V CDR1 and CDR2: MNHNY, SVGAGI (reference sequence). Trimming took 5 bases from V and 6 from J; bases not matched to a gene: 3. The CDR3 totals 13 residues. DNA for the CDR3: TGTGCCAGCAGTACCGGACTAGCCAATGAGCAGTTCTTC. Protein sequence: CASSTGLANEQFF.

V gene TRBV5-8 combines with J gene TRBJ1-2, with TRBD1 matching over 9 bases. The CDR3 runs to 15 residues. The V gene end was trimmed by 4 bases and the J gene end by 7 bases; junction bases not matched to a gene: 11. CDR1 and CDR2 from the germline V gene are SGHTS and YDEGEE. DNA for the CDR3: TGTGCCAGCAGCCTTTGGACAGGGGTCGAGGGTGGCTACACCTTC. It codes for CASSLWTGVEGGYTF. The whole variable domain, filled in from reference TRBV5-8 and TRBJ1-2, reads EAGVTQSPTHLIKTRGQQATLRCSPISGHTSVYWYQQALGLGLQFLLWYDEGEERNRGNFPPRFSGRQFPNYSSELNVNALELEDSALYLCASSLWTGVEGGYTFGSGTRLTVV.

The chain carries TRBV5-1 and TRBJ2-7; D possibly matches TRBD1 or TRBD2 (6 bases each). The CDR3 covers 19 residues. The germline V and J ends were trimmed by 0 bases and 0 bases, with 22 bases remaining between them. Germline CDR1 reads SGHRS; CDR2 reads YFSETQ. Written as DNA, the CDR3 is TGCGCCAGCAGCTTGGTACCTTTGGGGTTCCGGGGGCCCTCCTACGAGCAGTACTTC. It yields the protein CASSLVPLGFRGPSYEQYF.

The gene calls are TRBV18 and TRBJ2-1; 9 bases map to TRBD2. With 6 bases clipped from V and 7 bases from J, the junction kept 4 bases outside the gene matches. This CDR3 is 13 amino acids long. Germline CDR1 KGHSH, CDR2 LQKENI. The CDR3 DNA reads TGTGCCAGCTCGTCTAGCGGGACTAATGAGCAGTTCTTC. This sequence encodes CASSSSGTNEQFF.

The rearrangement uses TRBV9 and TRBJ2-1; D unresolved. There are 14 residues in the CDR3. Trimming took off 0 bases at V and 6 bases at J, with 10 bases between the two ends. From germline, CDR1 is SGDLS and CDR2 YYNGEE. CDR3 residues: CASSVVDSRNEQFF. For the CDR3, the DNA is TGTGCCAGCAGCGTAGTAGATAGCCGCAATGAGCAGTTCTTC.

The chain is built from TRBV25-1 and TRBJ1-1; D remains ambiguous. V was trimmed by 7 bases and J by 5 bases, leaving 8 bases between them. Germline lookup yields CDR1 MGHDK and CDR2 SYGVNS. The CDR3 sequence is 11 residues long. The CDR3: CASTFGTEAFF. Written as DNA, the CDR3 is TGTGCCAGCACCTTCGGGACTGAAGCTTTCTTT.

This clone was seen once. V gene TRBV5-6 combines with J gene TRBJ1-5; D not certain. Germline V lookup: CDR1 SGHDT, CDR2 YYEEEE. The V end lost 0 bases, the J end lost 1 base, and 8 bases lay between the germline ends. This CDR3 comprises 15 residues. The CDR3 loop reads CASSLGGFSNQPQHF. The CDR3 DNA is TGTGCCAGCAGCTTGGGTGGTTTCAGCAATCAGCCCCAGCATTTT.

This clone was detected once. The chain's CDR3 is CASSQPTGINSPLHF. CDR3 DNA sequence: TGTGCCAGCAGTCAGCCGACGGGAATCAATTCACCCCTCCACTTT. The chain uses TRBV6-6 and TRBJ1-6; no clear D. V was cut by 5 bases and J by 7 bases, with 15 bases left in between. The CDR3 extends over 15 amino acids. Germline V gene data show CDR1 as MNHNY and CDR2 as SVGAGI (reference sequence).

The chain employs TRBV29-1 and TRBJ2-1, with D tentatively TRBD2 (5 bases). The CDR3 is made up of 14 amino acids. The V end was cut by 4 bases, the J end by 6 bases, with 16 bases between. In germline, CDR1 is SQVTM, CDR2 ANQGSEA. Written as DNA, the CDR3 is TGCAGCGTTGTCCAGAGGGTCCTAGGCAATGAGCAGTTCTTC. This encodes CSVVQRVLGNEQFF.

The V call is TRBV18, the J call TRBJ2-3, with 13 bases identical to TRBD2. Per the germline V gene, CDR1 is KGHSH and CDR2 is LQKENI. Trimming cost V 6 bases and J 6 bases; bases outside gene matches: 18. The CDR3 has 19 residues. The CDR3 nucleotides are TGTGCCAGCTCCCACCTCCCCTGGACTAGCGGGGGCCTTTCGGATACGCAGTATTTT. Translating it yields CASSHLPWTSGGLSDTQYF.

The chain recombines TRBV21-1 with TRBJ2-7. TRBV21-1 is flagged as a pseudogene. CDR3 length: 15 amino acids. This chain's CDR3 is CASSKERSASYEQYF. Here the CDR3 DNA reads TGTGCCAGCAGCAAAGAAAGGTCAGCATCCTACGAGCAGTACTTC.

This chain connects TRBV6-5 to TRBJ2-7; D possibly corresponds to TRBD1 (5 bases). Germline values: CDR1 MNHEY, CDR2 SVGAGI. This CDR3 is built from 13 residues. V lost 6 bases to trimming and J lost 6 bases, with 15 bases between them. The CDR3 loop is CASSPTEMGEQYF. In nucleotides, the CDR3 is TGTGCCAGCAGCCCGACAGAAATGGGCGAGCAGTACTTC.

This clone was recorded a few times. The chain couples TRBV5-6 to TRBJ1-5; no clear D. From germline, CDR1 is SGHDT and CDR2 YYEEEE. The V end lost 0 bases, the J end lost 2 bases, and 9 bases lay between the germline ends. The CDR3 contains 15 residues. The CDR3 nucleotides are TGTGCCAGCAGCTTGGCCATTACGGGCAATCAGCCCCAGCATTTT. Protein product: CASSLAITGNQPQHF. Full variable domain (remainder filled in from reference TRBV5-6 and TRBJ1-5): DAGVTQSPTHLIKTRGQQVTLRCSPKSGHDTVSWYQQALGQGPQFIFQYYEEEERQRGNFPDRFSGHQFPNYSSELNVNALLLGDSALYLCASSLAITGNQPQHFGDGTRLSIL.

The chain recombines TRBV5-4 with TRBJ2-7, with TRBD2 identical over 10 bases. This CDR3 is built from 14 residues. The ends lost 3 bases at V and 5 bases at J; junction bases unmatched: 5. Germline V gene data show CDR1 as SGHNT and CDR2 as YYREEE (reference sequence). The CDR3: CASSSGLAKDEQYF. CDR3 bases: TGTGCCAGCAGCTCGGGACTAGCGAAGGACGAGCAGTACTTC.

The sample holds a few counts of this clone. V gene TRBV29-1 combines with J gene TRBJ2-7; D gene uncertain. The CDR3 has 13 amino acids. CDR1 is SQVTM, CDR2 ANQGSEA, per germline. Trimming took 2 bases from V and 7 from J, leaving 15 bases between them. In DNA form, the CDR3 reads TGCAGCGTTGAATTTTGGGAACTCGGAGAGCAGTACTTC. The encoded protein is CSVEFWELGEQYF.

The rearrangement links TRBV18 to TRBJ1-1; 8 bases align to TRBD1. In germline, CDR1 is KGHSH, CDR2 LQKENI. The CDR3 length is 14 residues. Trimming cost V 2 bases and J 3 bases; bases outside gene matches: 2. CDR3 residues: CASSPATGDTEAFF. The DNA of the CDR3 is TGTGCCAGCTCACCAGCGACAGGGGACACTGAAGCTTTCTTT.